This paragraph reports one T cell receptor (beta chain). Its antigen is unidentified. This sample is drawn from a study of glioma-infiltrating T cells after dendritic cell vaccination. Study overall: The vaccine used monocyte-derived dendritic cells pulsed overnight with autologous tumor lysate.

Overall study results and limits: TCR clonality showed no direct relationship with survival.

The CDR3 sequence is 13 residues long. V lost 5 bases to trimming and J lost 2 bases; unmatched junction nucleotides: 2. The germline gives CDR1 MNHEY, CDR2 SVGAGI. Sequencing used immunoSEQ multiplex PCR; TCRdb keeps in-frame clones, though not all of them. The repertoire includes 75,000 to 100,000 clones, about four fifths of them detected once, and about 6.5% sits in the top ten. Sequences were derived from blood, sampled before dendritic cell vaccination. The receptor was derived from a human donor with glioblastoma. This chain uses TRBV6-5 with TRBJ2-5; TRBD2 aligns across 7 bases. In nucleotides, the CDR3 is TGTGCCAGCAGTAGGGGACTACAAGAGACCCAGTACTTC. The encoded protein is CASSRGLQETQYF.